The 20 T cell receptor beta chains given below trace back to one sample, sequenced in a study of PD-1 blockade in classical Hodgkin lymphoma. Clones were read by immunoSEQ multiplex PCR, and TCRdb kept only the in-frame ones, dropping some. The sample carries 7,000 to 9,000 clones, around 84% recorded once. Every patient was affected by relapse after autologous stem cell transplantation, while exposure to brentuximab vedotin was not uniform. The specimen was peripheral blood mononuclear cells (PBMCs), collected at baseline. The receptors derive from a human donor with classical Hodgkin lymphoma.

This chain uses TRBV28 with TRBJ2-7, with TRBD2 identical over 8 bases. With V trimmed by 4 bases and J by 0 bases, 14 bases remained unmatched. This CDR3 is 18 amino acids long. Germline CDR1 MDHEN, CDR2 SYDVKM. In nucleotides, the CDR3 is TGTGCCAGCAGTTCCCCGGCCAGCGGGGGATGGAGCTCCTACGAGCAGTACTTC. It is translated as CASSSPASGGWSSYEQYF. Looking up the rest from reference TRBV28 and TRBJ2-7 gives the full variable domain: DVKVTQSSRYLVKRTGEKVFLECVQDMDHENMFWYRQDPGLGLRLIYFSYDVKMKEKGDIPEGYSVSREKKERFSLILESASTNQTSMYLCASSSPASGGWSSYEQYFGPGTRLTVT.

The V and J genes are TRBV5-1 and TRBJ2-7; possibly TRBD1 for D (6 bases). The CDR3 consists of 13 residues. From germline, CDR1 is SGHRS and CDR2 YFSETQ. Trimming pared 2 bases from V and 3 bases from J, leaving 9 bases between. The CDR3 coding sequence is TGCGCCAGCAGCTTCGACAGGATCTACGAGCAGTACTTC. The encoded protein is CASSFDRIYEQYF.

In regard to this clone: The junction departs from germline at one end; a sequencing error may be responsible. V usage is TRBV2 and J usage is TRBJ1-2; D is unresolved. Germline CDR1 and CDR2: SNHLY and FYNNEI. The CDR3 consists of 14 residues. The CDR3 sequence: CASSVAVANYGYTF. CDR3 DNA sequence: TGTGCCAGTAGTGTGGCAGTCGCTAACTATGGCTACACCTTC.

The chain couples TRBV11-2 to TRBJ2-3; perhaps TRBD1 as D (6 bases). The CDR3 is 16 residues long. Germline V gene lookup returns CDR1 SGHAT and CDR2 FQNNGV. V lost 3 bases to trimming and J lost 4 bases, with 17 bases between them. Written as DNA, the CDR3 is TGTGCCAGCAGCTTCTCCGGCCTGGGGGCGGCAGATACGCAGTATTTT. Amino acid sequence: CASSFSGLGAADTQYF.

The chain has TRBV6-1 and TRBJ2-7, with D unclear. The CDR3 runs to 13 residues. Trimming cost V 0 bases and J 5 bases, with 8 bases left between them. Looked up from germline, CDR1 is MNHNS and CDR2 is SASEGT. DNA of the CDR3: TGTGCCAGCAGTGAAGCAGGGAACCACGAGCAGTACTTC. Translating gives CASSEAGNHEQYF.

The V gene is TRBV9, the J gene TRBJ2-5, with D perhaps matching TRBD2 (7 bases). Per the germline V gene, CDR1 is SGDLS and CDR2 is YYNGEE. CDR3 length: 15 amino acids. Trimming cost V 1 base and J 5 bases, with 15 bases left between them. The CDR3: CASSVNEGGVETQYF. The DNA for the CDR3 is TGTGCCAGCAGCGTAAACGAGGGGGGGGTTGAGACCCAGTACTTC.

The count of this clone is one. The CDR3 loop is CASSRRGTGTYEQYF. The CDR3 DNA follows: TGCGCCAGCAGCCGAAGGGGGACAGGGACCTACGAGCAGTACTTC. This chain links TRBV4-3 with TRBJ2-7; 9 bases are a match to TRBD1. The germline V gene has CDR1 LGHNA and CDR2 YSLEER. The J segment lost 2 bases and the V segment lost 4 bases, leaving 6 bases of the junction unmatched. The CDR3 covers 15 residues.

The chain recombines TRBV10-1 with TRBJ2-5; D gene uncertain. V lost 7 bases to trimming and J lost 5 bases, with 14 bases between them. CDR1 is WNHNN and CDR2 is SYGVQD in the germline V gene (reference sequence). CDR3 length equals 13 residues. The DNA for the CDR3 is TGCGCCAGCACCCAAGGGCACGGGGAGACCCAGTACTTC. The encoded protein is CASTQGHGETQYF.

V usage is TRBV30 and J usage is TRBJ2-3; D is ambiguous. Trimming left V 5 bases short and J 1 base short, with 13 bases between. Germline V gene sequence: CDR1 GTSNPN, CDR2 SVGIG (reference sequence). CDR3 length: 14 amino acids. The chain's CDR3 is CAWAPPPGTDTQYF. The DNA of the CDR3 is TGTGCCTGGGCGCCCCCTCCGGGCACAGATACGCAGTATTTT.

This clone has only one observation. This chain joins TRBV11-3 and TRBJ2-7; the D is unclear. Trimming removed 4 bases from V and 0 bases from J, with 4 bases in between. Germline lookup yields CDR1 SGHNT and CDR2 YENEEA. The CDR3 consists of 12 residues. The DNA for the CDR3 is TGTGCCAGCAGCTCCAACTCCTACGAGCAGTACTTC. This encodes CASSSNSYEQYF.

This chain uses TRBV2 with TRBJ2-7; 11 positions agree with TRBD1. Trimming took 6 bases from V and 6 from J; bases not matched to a gene: 16. The CDR3 runs to 17 residues. CDR1 is SNHLY and CDR2 is FYNNEI in the germline V gene. This CDR3 is CASRRTGGDFALGEQYF. CDR3 nucleotide sequence: TGTGCCAGCAGGAGGACAGGGGGCGATTTTGCCCTGGGCGAGCAGTACTTC. Using reference TRBV2 and TRBJ2-7 for the parts outside the CDR3, the full variable domain is EPEVTQTPSHQVTQMGQEVILRCVPISNHLYFYWYRQILGQKVEFLVSFYNNEISEKSEIFDDQFSVERPDGSNFTLKIRSTKLEDSAMYFCASRRTGGDFALGEQYFGPGTRLTVT.

The sample holds one count of this clone. The chain employs TRBV9 and TRBJ2-1, with unresolved D. V lost 4 bases and J lost 0, with 11 bases in between. The germline V gene has CDR1 SGDLS and CDR2 YYNGEE. The CDR3 is 15 residues long. CDR3 in amino acids: CASSSWAHSYNEQFF. CDR3 DNA sequence: TGTGCCAGCAGCTCATGGGCCCACTCCTACAATGAGCAGTTCTTC.

CDR3 loop: CASSSRGGLGEQYF. DNA of the CDR3: TGTGCCAGCAGTAGTAGAGGGGGTCTGGGCGAGCAGTACTTC. The gene calls are TRBV11-2 and TRBJ2-7, with D perhaps TRBD1 (6 bases). The CDR3 length is 14 residues. Germline CDR1 reads SGHAT; CDR2 reads FQNNGV. V lost 6 bases and J 6 bases, leaving 18 bases between the germline ends.

J is TRBJ2-6 and V is TRBV5-2. TRBV5-2 is a listed pseudogene. CDR3 length equals 18 residues. In nucleotides, the CDR3 is TGTGCCAGCAACCCTGGCCGAGAGTACACCAAAGTCGGGCCAACGCTGACTTTC. Its protein product is CASNPGREYTKVGPTLTF.

This clone was counted only a few times. The V call is TRBV7-2, the J call TRBJ1-2; 9 bases match TRBD1. The CDR3 length is 18 residues. The V and J ends lost 5 bases and 4 bases, in that order; junction bases with no gene match: 17. Germline V lookup: CDR1 SGHTA, CDR2 FQGNSA. This CDR3 is CASSPGTGGEFYSYGYTF. The CDR3 DNA follows: TGTGCCAGCAGCCCAGGCACAGGGGGCGAGTTTTATAGCTATGGCTACACCTTC. The entire variable domain, with the rest obtained from reference TRBV7-2 and TRBJ1-2, is as follows: GAGVSQSPSNKVTEKGKDVELRCDPISGHTALYWYRQSLGQGLEFLIYFQGNSAPDKSGLPSDRFSAERTGGSVSTLTIQRTQQEDSAVYLCASSPGTGGEFYSYGYTFGSGTRLTVV.

V is TRBV29-1 and J is TRBJ2-2; 8 nucleotides agree with TRBD2. Trimming took 4 bases from V and 6 from J; bases not matched to a gene: 13. The CDR3 loop spans 16 amino acids. Germline CDR1 reads SQVTM; CDR2 reads ANQGSEA. The CDR3 spells CSVGIFGTRGSGELFF. Written as DNA, the CDR3 is TGCAGCGTTGGAATTTTCGGGACTAGGGGTTCCGGGGAGCTGTTTTTT.

This sequence joins TRBV11-1 and TRBJ2-5, with a tentative D call TRBD2 (5 bases). This CDR3 has 16 residues. Per the germline V gene, CDR1 is SGHAT and CDR2 is FQDESV (reference sequence). V shed 5 bases and J shed 0 bases, with 16 bases lying between them. The CDR3 DNA reads as TGTGCCAGCAGCCCCGGGGAGACCTCGTACCAAGAGACCCAGTACTTC. Amino acid sequence: CASSPGETSYQETQYF.

In this sample, this clone turned up once. The chain is built from TRBV5-4 and TRBJ1-4; the D is unclear. Germline V gene data show CDR1 as SGHNT and CDR2 as YYREEE (reference sequence). This CDR3 region has 14 residues. Deletions cut 4 bases from V and 7 bases from J, with 14 bases between. The CDR3 nucleotides read TGTGCCAGCAGCCTTCTTGGACTGGGTGAAAAACTGTTTTTT. The encoded protein is CASSLLGLGEKLFF.

The gene calls are TRBV28 and TRBJ1-2; D ambiguous. V dropped 6 bases and J dropped 9 bases, with 11 bases sitting between them. Per germline, CDR1 MDHEN and CDR2 SYDVKM. The CDR3 sequence is 11 residues long. Here the CDR3 DNA reads TGTGCCAGCAGATCCTTAAGTAGCTACACCTTC. It codes for CASRSLSSYTF.

The V and J genes are TRBV30 and TRBJ2-7; a possible D gene is TRBD1 (6 bases). Trimming took 5 bases from V and 4 from J, leaving 12 bases between them. The CDR3 sequence is 12 residues long. Germline CDR1 reads GTSNPN; CDR2 reads SVGIG (reference sequence). The CDR3 DNA follows: TGTGCCTGGTCCCCACAGGGATACGAGCAGTACTTC. As protein: CAWSPQGYEQYF.